This entry features one T cell receptor (beta chain) sequence. The table lists this clonotype with a few counts. The clone's antigen remains unknown. Base qualities are not provided; no much larger clone lies one nucleotide away. This entry belongs to a study of identical twins (dated by TCRdb to between 2015 and 2016). Looking at the study overall: The study deep-sequenced TCR alpha and beta repertoires from monozygotic twins, unrelated adults of various ages and cord blood to test whether fetal clonotypes persist. To rule out contamination, the twin experiments were replicated at different times with different library preparation protocols.

Trimming accounts for 1 base at V and 2 bases at J, while the number of junction bases matched to no gene is 1. The CDR3 starts with the cysteine, ends with the phenylalanine, and has 17 residues. CDR3 DNA only is kept here, 51 bases in frame from base 1. The germline V gene gives CDR1 as SGHAT and CDR2 as FQNNGV. Libraries came from 5' RACE. TCRdb records Illumina HiSeq 2000 as the sequencer. A universal primer binding site was introduced by template switching, and a unique molecular identifier was present in the final cDNA, enabling accurate counting of TCR cDNA molecules. Specific primers in the conserved constant-segment region were used to synthesize first-strand cDNA for TCR alpha and beta chains. To control for contamination, every cDNA library carried two barcodes: a SMART-Mk sample barcode plus Illumina barcodes. TruSeq adapter sequences, together with Illumina sample barcodes, were added in two successive PCR steps. TCR alpha and beta cDNA libraries were sequenced on the Illumina HiSeq platform with custom primers. The authors' analysis ran thus. Unique molecular identifiers were extracted from raw reads with MiGEC, and CDR3 positions were determined with MiXCR. Recombination models were inferred per individual with the repgenHMM and IGoR tools using an EM algorithm. The analysis of shared clonotypes was done with the tcR package in R, with sharing normalized by the product of cloneset sizes. To study raw recombination free of thymic and clonal selection effects, out-of-frame nonproductive sequences were analyzed. TCRdb reprocessing: public reads trimmed at Q25 with fastp, clones called with MiXCR, in-frame beta chains kept. Each entry merges the rows of one CDR3 protein and shows their most common DNA and genes. The V and J calls and clone size are TCRdb's, not the authors'. In all, the sample holds 250,000 or so distinct CDR3 sequences, and approximately 7.3% of those were seen once. Of the sample, more than 5% falls within the top ten clones.

Every donor was a healthy Caucasian. Three pairs of female monozygotic twins, all aged roughly 18 to 29 years, were included in the twin cohort. Positive isolation kits from Invitrogen were used to isolate the CD4+ and CD8+ T cell populations. General findings and caveats noted by the study authors: Compared with coincidental sharing between unrelated individuals, an excess of low generation-probability sequences was observed among out-of-frame TCR alpha sequences shared between twins. Invariant T cells such as MAIT and iNKT could partly confound zero-insertion analyses, though diverse VJ usage argued against this for most clonotypes. In monozygotic twins, recombination models systematically underestimated out-of-frame TCR alpha sharing, but the models matched the sharing seen between unrelated individuals. Abundant cord blood beta clonotypes had fewer insertions, young adult naive repertoires showed a similar but weaker trend, and memory repertoires showed no such trend. Conclusions relied on cross-sectional statistical analysis, since the same donors could not be followed over many years. In beta out-of-frame sequences, excess twin sharing was weaker, because having fewer shared sequences lowered the signal-to-noise ratio.

Another study also made use of these data, one on yellow fever vaccine responses in identical twins. The second study, in turn, reports: According to the authors, the vaccine-induced T cell response in identical twins seemed to be partly convergent and partly specific to each individual. In the study, vaccine-responding T cell clones were precisely tracked in identical twins.

The rearrangement joined TRBV11-2 to TRBJ2-3, with 15 bases matching TRBD2. The TCR comes from a woman aged 18-29 years in good health. The sequenced material came from CD8+ T cells sorted from blood. The CDR3 region: CASSLGTSGGATDTQYF. The base sequence is TGTGCCAGCAGCTTAGGGACTAGCGGGGGGGCCACAGATACGCAGTATTTT.